These T cell receptor beta chains were read from a single sample in a study of blood T cell repertoires in COVID-19. Clones were sequenced by immunoSEQ multiplex PCR, and TCRdb holds only the in-frame ones, with some missing. The repertoire holds 200,000 to 300,000 clones, around 84% seen once, with roughly 4% in the top ten. What was sequenced was peripheral blood. The origin of the receptors is a man between 60 and 75 years old with acute or convalescent COVID-19. CDR3s include the opening cysteine and the closing phenylalanine or tryptophan. Each record gives: D gene, J gene, V gene, clone size, CDR3 DNA, CDR3 protein. D genes are given only for firm matches. Only part of the rows carry a size: once, few, many, or a class if the clone is expanded.

d_gene: -
j_gene: TRBJ1-4
v_gene: TRBV19
abundance: -
CDR3nt: TGTGCCAGTAGTATGAGAGGAGGAATGAGAGGGGAAAAACTGTTTTTT
CDR3aa: CASSMRGGMRGEKLFF

d_gene: -
j_gene: TRBJ2-7
v_gene: TRBV4-1
abundance: -
CDR3nt: TGCGCCAGCAGCCTTTCACAGCAATCCTACGAGCAGTACTTC
CDR3aa: CASSLSQQSYEQYF

d_gene: TRBD1
j_gene: TRBJ1-2
v_gene: TRBV10-2
abundance: -
CDR3nt: TGCGCCAGCAGTGGGACAGGACCCAACTATGGCTACACCTTC
CDR3aa: CASSGTGPNYGYTF

d_gene: TRBD1
j_gene: TRBJ1-4
v_gene: TRBV28
abundance: -
CDR3nt: TGTGCCAGCAGTTGGGACAGGGGCAGTGAAAAACTGTTTTTT
CDR3aa: CASSWDRGSEKLFF

d_gene: -
j_gene: TRBJ2-2
v_gene: TRBV7-3
abundance: -
CDR3nt: TGTGCCAGCAGCTTAAGCCCAGCTGCGGTTAACACCGGGGAGCTGTTTTTT
CDR3aa: CASSLSPAAVNTGELFF

d_gene: TRBD1
j_gene: TRBJ1-5
v_gene: TRBV28
abundance: -
CDR3nt: TGTGCCAGCAGCAGGGACAGGGGGCGAAATCAGCCCCAGCATTTT
CDR3aa: CASSRDRGRNQPQHF

d_gene: -
j_gene: TRBJ2-2
v_gene: TRBV29-1
abundance: -
CDR3nt: TGCAGCGTTAGGAGACAGGTCGCGAACACCGGGGAGCTGTTTTTT
CDR3aa: CSVRRQVANTGELFF

d_gene: -
j_gene: TRBJ2-3
v_gene: TRBV9
abundance: -
CDR3nt: TGTGCCAGCAGCGTAGAAGGGGTGGTCAGAGAGACGCAGTATTTT
CDR3aa: CASSVEGVVRETQYF

d_gene: TRBD1
j_gene: TRBJ1-6
v_gene: TRBV19
abundance: -
CDR3nt: TGTGCCAGTAAAACGGGACAGGGGAATTCACCCCTCCACTTT
CDR3aa: CASKTGQGNSPLHF

d_gene: TRBD1
j_gene: TRBJ2-1
v_gene: TRBV7-2
abundance: -
CDR3nt: TGTGCCAGCAGCTCAGGACAGGGGTCCTACAATGAGCAGTTCTTC
CDR3aa: CASSSGQGSYNEQFF

d_gene: -
j_gene: TRBJ1-2
v_gene: TRBV7-6
abundance: -
CDR3nt: TGTGCCAGCAGCTCACCCGGACTCAACTATGGCTACACCTTC
CDR3aa: CASSSPGLNYGYTF

d_gene: TRBD2
j_gene: TRBJ2-5
v_gene: TRBV7-9
abundance: -
CDR3nt: TGTGCCAGCAGCTTGGGACTAGCGGAGAAAGAGACCCAGTACTTC
CDR3aa: CASSLGLAEKETQYF

d_gene: -
j_gene: TRBJ2-3
v_gene: TRBV20-1
abundance: -
CDR3nt: TGCAGTGCTAGTCTCAGGCCCACAGATACGCAGTATTTT
CDR3aa: CSASLRPTDTQYF

d_gene: TRBD1
j_gene: TRBJ1-5
v_gene: TRBV7-9
abundance: few
CDR3nt: TGTGCCAGCAGCTCGGGACAGGGGGTTCAGCCCCAGCATTTT
CDR3aa: CASSSGQGVQPQHF

d_gene: TRBD1
j_gene: TRBJ2-3
v_gene: TRBV19
abundance: -
CDR3nt: TGTGCCAGTAGTCGACAGGGAGTTTGGGATACGCAGTATTTT
CDR3aa: CASSRQGVWDTQYF

d_gene: -
j_gene: TRBJ1-5
v_gene: TRBV27
abundance: few
CDR3nt: TGTGCCAGCAGTTTATATTATTCCGGTCAGCCCCAGCATTTT
CDR3aa: CASSLYYSGQPQHF

d_gene: -
j_gene: TRBJ1-3
v_gene: TRBV21-1
abundance: -
CDR3nt: TGTGCCAGCAGCAAACACAGGGTTCTAGTCTTGGGCTCTGGAAACACCATATATTTT
CDR3aa: CASSKHRVLVLGSGNTIYF

d_gene: -
j_gene: TRBJ2-7
v_gene: TRBV11-2
abundance: -
CDR3nt: TGTGCCAGCAGCTTATGGAGCAGCTCCTACGAGCAGTACTTC
CDR3aa: CASSLWSSSYEQYF

d_gene: -
j_gene: TRBJ2-5
v_gene: TRBV7-9
abundance: -
CDR3nt: TGTGCCAGCAGCCCCCCCGGGGTTCTCGGGGAGACCCAGTACTTC
CDR3aa: CASSPPGVLGETQYF

d_gene: -
j_gene: TRBJ2-3
v_gene: TRBV9
abundance: -
CDR3nt: TGTGCCAGCAGCCCCCGCGCGTCGCAACTCACAGATACGCAGTATTTT
CDR3aa: CASSPRASQLTDTQYF

d_gene: -
j_gene: TRBJ2-5
v_gene: TRBV7-2
abundance: -
CDR3nt: TGTGCCAGCAGCTTAGGGCCCCCGTGGGAGACCCAGTACTTC
CDR3aa: CASSLGPPWETQYF

d_gene: TRBD2
j_gene: TRBJ2-7
v_gene: TRBV13
abundance: -
CDR3nt: TGTGCCAGCAGTCCCTGGGTAGCGGGAGTTCGACTTGGGGAGCAGTACTTC
CDR3aa: CASSPWVAGVRLGEQYF

d_gene: -
j_gene: TRBJ1-1
v_gene: TRBV7-6
abundance: -
CDR3nt: TGTGCCAGCAGCTTAGAGTGGTTGCAGGGCCCGACGAACACTGAAGCTTTCTTT
CDR3aa: CASSLEWLQGPTNTEAFF

d_gene: -
j_gene: TRBJ1-4
v_gene: TRBV4-1
abundance: -
CDR3nt: TGCGCCAGCAGCCAAGTGGCGGCAACTAATGAAAAACTGTTTTTT
CDR3aa: CASSQVAATNEKLFF

d_gene: -
j_gene: TRBJ1-6
v_gene: TRBV19
abundance: -
CDR3nt: TGTGCCAGTAGTATTCGGGGGAGCTCCTATAATTCACCCCTCCACTTT
CDR3aa: CASSIRGSSYNSPLHF

d_gene: TRBD2
j_gene: TRBJ2-2
v_gene: TRBV14
abundance: -
CDR3nt: TGTGCCAGCAGCCAAGTCGCGGGAGTCACCGGGGAGCTGTTTTTT
CDR3aa: CASSQVAGVTGELFF

d_gene: -
j_gene: TRBJ2-3
v_gene: TRBV5-1
abundance: -
CDR3nt: TGCGCCAGCAGCTTGGGCGGGTCGGGAGATACGCAGTATTTT
CDR3aa: CASSLGGSGDTQYF

d_gene: -
j_gene: TRBJ2-5
v_gene: TRBV2
abundance: -
CDR3nt: TGTGCCAGCAGATCAGTGGAGACCCAGTACTTC
CDR3aa: CASRSVETQYF

d_gene: TRBD2
j_gene: TRBJ2-1
v_gene: TRBV9
abundance: -
CDR3nt: TGTGCCAGCAGCGTAGTCGCGGGAGACAATGAGCAGTTCTTC
CDR3aa: CASSVVAGDNEQFF

d_gene: TRBD1
j_gene: TRBJ2-1
v_gene: TRBV6-1
abundance: -
CDR3nt: TGTGCCAGCAGTGAAACAACAGGGGACAATGAGCAGTTCTTC
CDR3aa: CASSETTGDNEQFF

d_gene: TRBD1
j_gene: TRBJ2-7
v_gene: TRBV4-3
abundance: -
CDR3nt: TGCGCCAGCAGCCAGCAGGAACAGGGGGCTTACGAGCAGTACTTC
CDR3aa: CASSQQEQGAYEQYF

d_gene: -
j_gene: TRBJ2-1
v_gene: TRBV4-1
abundance: -
CDR3nt: TGCGCCAGCAGCCAGGGAAGGGCCCGGGAGAGGGGTAGAAATGAGCAGTTCTTC
CDR3aa: CASSQGRARERGRNEQFF

d_gene: TRBD1
j_gene: TRBJ1-1
v_gene: TRBV5-1
abundance: -
CDR3nt: TGCGCCAGCAGCCAGGAGGGGGCAAGAGCTTTCTTT
CDR3aa: CASSQEGARAFF

d_gene: TRBD2
j_gene: TRBJ2-1
v_gene: TRBV11-2
abundance: -
CDR3nt: TGTGCCAGCAGCCCAATCCGGGGCCGAGCGGGGAATGAGCAGTTCTTC
CDR3aa: CASSPIRGRAGNEQFF